This T cell receptor (beta chain) was obtained from a study of T cells in Graves' hyperthyroidism and ophthalmopathy. The TCR beta CDR3 regions underwent amplification using RNA transcripts as the source. First-round RT-PCR with HTBI primers amplified the TCR CDR3 region. TCRdb called the multiplex PCR reads again in MiXCR, with one record for every CDR3 protein. This sample has about 360,000 distinct CDR3 sequences, with over 10% found just once. The CDR3 extends over 13 amino acids. V lost 2 bases and J 7 bases, leaving 11 bases between the germline ends. The germline gives CDR1 SEHNR, CDR2 FQNEAQ (reference sequence). An absence of ophthalmopathy progression within 18 months meant stable Graves' hyperthyroidism.

V usage is TRBV7-9 and J usage is TRBJ1-1; the D gene is possibly TRBD1 (6 bases). This clonotype was sampled from a woman aged 18-29 years with Graves' hyperthyroidism. Sequences were obtained from blood. The CDR3 protein is CASSLLQGDEAFF. CDR3 bases: TGTGCCAGCAGCTTATTACAGGGAGATGAAGCTTTCTTT.